Following are 19 T cell receptor beta chains from one sample sequenced in a study of immune evolution from preneoplasia to lung adenocarcinoma. Some clones are missing from TCRdb's copy, which holds only in-frame ones; the method was immunoSEQ multiplex PCR. The table has 15,000 to 20,000 clones, around nine tenths seen once. Source material: FFPE invasive lung adenocarcinoma tissue. The origin of the receptors is a person aged 65-85 years with invasive lung adenocarcinoma.

V is TRBV20-1 and J is TRBJ1-2; D is ambiguous. The CDR3 is 11 residues long. Germline V lookup: CDR1 DFQATT, CDR2 SNEGSKA (reference sequence). V was cut by 3 bases and J by 12 bases, with 14 bases left in between. CDR3 residues: CSASAGSIDTF. The CDR3 region has the DNA TGCAGTGCTAGCGCCGGGAGCATTGACACCTTC.

The rearrangement joins TRBV7-9 to TRBJ2-7, with TRBD1 matching 10 bases. Per the germline V gene, CDR1 is SEHNR and CDR2 is FQNEAQ (reference sequence). The ends lost 1 base at V and 7 bases at J; junction bases unmatched: 10. CDR3 length: 16 amino acids. CDR3 loop: CASSLVVGTGEAEQYF. Here the CDR3 DNA reads TGTGCCAGCAGCTTAGTGGTGGGGACAGGGGAGGCGGAGCAGTACTTC.

The table lists this clone with a count of one. This chain connects TRBV29-1 to TRBJ2-7, with TRBD1 as a possible D gene (6 bases). Germline V gives CDR1 SQVTM, CDR2 ANQGSEA. This CDR3 contains 13 residues. The ends were cut back, 5 bases at V and 3 bases at J, with 14 bases in the middle. The DNA for the CDR3 is TGCAGCGTTCGGGCTGAACAGGGCTACGAGCAGTACTTC. Translation gives CSVRAEQGYEQYF.

The chain combines TRBV9 with TRBJ1-2, with 7 nucleotides matching TRBD1. The junction had 15 bases not matched to a gene; V was cut back by 8 bases and J by 5 bases. CDR3 length: 15 residues. CDR1 is SGDLS and CDR2 is YYNGEE in the germline V gene. The CDR3 is CASEPTDRVGYGYTF. The CDR3 DNA is TGTGCCAGTGAACCGACCGACAGGGTTGGGTATGGCTACACCTTC.

The chain has TRBV14 and TRBJ2-7; 10 nucleotides match TRBD1. The V gene end was trimmed by 5 bases and the J gene end by 2 bases; junction bases not matched to a gene: 6. The CDR3 consists of 15 residues. Germline values: CDR1 SGHDN, CDR2 FVKESK. CDR3 DNA sequence: TGTGCCAGCAGCATGCGGACAGGGGGTCCCTACGAGCAGTACTTC. Its translation: CASSMRTGGPYEQYF.

The rearrangement uses TRBV15 and TRBJ1-2; D is ambiguous. Trimming removed 0 bases at V and 4 bases at J, with 12 bases between. The CDR3 extends over 15 amino acids. Per the germline V gene, CDR1 is LNHNV and CDR2 is YYDKDF (reference sequence). For the CDR3, the DNA is TGTGCCACCAGCAGAGATCCCGGGGTGGGCTATGGCTACACCTTC. Its translation is CATSRDPGVGYGYTF.

V and J are TRBV27 and TRBJ2-3; a weak D match, TRBD2 (6 bases). The V gene lost 3 bases and the J gene lost 3 bases, with 25 bases spanning the gap. Looked up from germline, CDR1 is MNHEY and CDR2 is SMNVEV (reference sequence). CDR3 length: 19 residues. The CDR3 is CASSFFGGGTGGFTDTQYF. CDR3 bases: TGTGCCAGCAGTTTTTTCGGTGGGGGGACTGGAGGATTTACAGATACGCAGTATTTT.

This sequence joins TRBV5-6 and TRBJ2-5, with TRBD1 as a possible D gene (6 bases). Trimming removed 4 bases from V and 1 base from J, with 8 bases in between. Germline loops: CDR1 SGHDT, CDR2 YYEEEE. The CDR3 has 13 residues. CDR3 nucleotide sequence: TGTGCCAGCAGCAGCAGGGGCCAAGAGACCCAGTACTTC. Translated: CASSSRGQETQYF. The full variable domain, rest sourced from reference TRBV5-6 and TRBJ2-5, is DAGVTQSPTHLIKTRGQQVTLRCSPKSGHDTVSWYQQALGQGPQFIFQYYEEEERQRGNFPDRFSGHQFPNYSSELNVNALLLGDSALYLCASSSRGQETQYFGPGTRLLVL.

The chain is built from TRBV9 and TRBJ2-7, with TRBD2 matching 8 bases. The CDR3 contains 16 residues. Germline V gene data show CDR1 as SGDLS and CDR2 as YYNGEE. Trimming at V came to 0 bases and at J to 5 bases, leaving 10 bases not matched to a gene. CDR3 in DNA: TGTGCCAGCAGCGTAGACAGGGCGGGGGGCCCCAACGAGCAGTACTTC. Amino acids: CASSVDRAGGPNEQYF. Based on the CDR3 plus reference TRBV9 and TRBJ2-7, the full variable domain is DSGVTQTPKHLITATGQRVTLRCSPRSGDLSVYWYQQSLDQGLQFLIQYYNGEERAKGNILERFSAQQFPDLHSELNLSSLELGDSALYFCASSVDRAGGPNEQYFGPGTRLTVT.

The chain recombines TRBV4-2 with TRBJ2-1; the D is unclear. Germline V CDR1 and CDR2: LGHNA, YNFKEQ. The CDR3 totals 13 residues. V lost 3 bases to trimming and J lost 10 bases, with 13 bases between them. Here the CDR3 reads CASSQGQGREQFF. As DNA, the CDR3 is TGTGCCAGCAGCCAGGGTCAAGGAAGGGAGCAGTTCTTC.

The chain is built from TRBV9 and TRBJ2-1, with 8 bases matching TRBD2. V lost 0 bases to trimming and J lost 9 bases; unmatched junction nucleotides: 5. The CDR3 contains 14 residues. Germline loops: CDR1 SGDLS, CDR2 YYNGEE. CDR3 nucleotide sequence: TGTGCCAGCAGCGTAGCTTGGACTAGCACTGAGCAGTTCTTC. It yields the protein CASSVAWTSTEQFF.

The chain has TRBV5-1 and TRBJ2-3, with 10 bases matching TRBD2. The CDR3 consists of 14 residues. Germline trimming cut 3 bases from V and 6 bases from J; bases unmatched to any gene: 4. Germline loops: CDR1 SGHRS, CDR2 YFSETQ. CDR3 in amino acids: CASSSETSGDTQYF. The DNA for the CDR3 is TGCGCCAGCAGCTCGGAGACTAGCGGGGATACGCAGTATTTT.

This clone was counted only a few times. The gene calls are TRBV18 and TRBJ2-7; D gene unclear. Looked up from germline, CDR1 is KGHSH and CDR2 is LQKENI. V shed 6 bases and J shed 5 bases, with 14 bases lying between them. The CDR3 extends over 13 amino acids. Here the CDR3 DNA reads TGTGCCAGCTCCCCCAGTTCCTTCCACGAGCAGTACTTC. Translating it yields CASSPSSFHEQYF.

The rearrangement links TRBV11-2 to TRBJ2-1, with TRBD1 as a possible D gene (5 bases). Germline CDR1 is SGHAT and CDR2 is FQNNGV. This CDR3 comprises 15 residues. The V gene lost 5 bases and the J gene lost 7 bases, with 18 bases spanning the gap. CDR3 bases: TGTGCCAGCAGCGGTCTCCGGACAATCCCAAATGAGCAGTTCTTC. Its translation is CASSGLRTIPNEQFF.

J is TRBJ1-1 and V is TRBV19; 7 bases align to TRBD1. The ends lost 1 base at V and 1 base at J; junction bases unmatched: 0. Germline V gives CDR1 LNHDA, CDR2 SQIVND (reference sequence). This CDR3 has 14 residues. Here the CDR3 DNA reads TGTGCCAGTAGTATAGGGACAGGGAACACTGAAGCTTTCTTT. This sequence encodes CASSIGTGNTEAFF.

This sequence joins TRBV4-1 and TRBJ2-3; 10 positions agree with TRBD1. The trim removed 2 bases at V and 3 bases at J, leaving 5 bases unmatched. In germline, CDR1 is MGHRA, CDR2 YSYEKL. There are 16 residues in the CDR3. Written as DNA, the CDR3 is TGCGCCAGCAGCCAACTACCGGGACAGGGGACAGATACGCAGTATTTT. It specifies CASSQLPGQGTDTQYF.

The chain couples TRBV15 to TRBJ1-2, with D maybe TRBD1 (5 bases). V gave up 0 bases and J gave up 5 bases, with 10 bases separating them. Per the germline V gene, CDR1 is LNHNV and CDR2 is YYDKDF (reference sequence). The CDR3 contains 14 residues. The chain's CDR3 is CATSRERRGYGYTF. For the CDR3, the DNA is TGTGCCACCAGCAGAGAGAGGAGGGGATATGGCTACACCTTC.

V usage is TRBV10-2 and J usage is TRBJ2-7, with 11 bases lining up with TRBD2. V shed 5 bases, J shed 2 bases, and the junction held 2 bases outside the gene matches. Germline values: CDR1 WSHSY, CDR2 SAAADI. There are 14 residues in the CDR3. CDR3 nucleotides: TGCGCCAGCAGTCTAGCGGGAGGTGCCTACGAGCAGTACTTC. Its protein product is CASSLAGGAYEQYF.

The rearrangement joins TRBV5-1 to TRBJ1-1, with D unresolved. Germline-derived CDR1 and CDR2 are SGHRS and YFSETQ. This CDR3 comprises 14 residues. V gave up 0 bases and J gave up 5 bases, with 11 bases separating them. The CDR3, as DNA: TGCGCCAGCAGCTTGGACAGCAGTAGGACTGAAGCTTTCTTT. Translated: CASSLDSSRTEAFF. Filled out from reference TRBV5-1 and TRBJ1-1, the complete variable domain reads KAGVTQTPRYLIKTRGQQVTLSCSPISGHRSVSWYQQTPGQGLQFLFEYFSETQRNKGNFPGRFSGRQFSNSRSEMNVSTLELGDSALYLCASSLDSSRTEAFFGQGTRLTVV.